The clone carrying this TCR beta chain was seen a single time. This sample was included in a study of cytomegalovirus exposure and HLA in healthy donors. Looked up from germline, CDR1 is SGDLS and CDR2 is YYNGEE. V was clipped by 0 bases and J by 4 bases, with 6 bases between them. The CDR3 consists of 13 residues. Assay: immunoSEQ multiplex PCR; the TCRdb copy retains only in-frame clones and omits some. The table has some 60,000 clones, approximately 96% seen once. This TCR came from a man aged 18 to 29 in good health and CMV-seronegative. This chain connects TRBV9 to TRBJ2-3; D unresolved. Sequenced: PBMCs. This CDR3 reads CASSVVLSDTQYF. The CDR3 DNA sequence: TGTGCCAGCAGCGTAGTACTCTCAGATACGCAGTATTTT. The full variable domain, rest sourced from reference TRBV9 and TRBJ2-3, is DSGVTQTPKHLITATGQRVTLRCSPRSGDLSVYWYQQSLDQGLQFLIQYYNGEERAKGNILERFSAQQFPDLHSELNLSSLELGDSALYFCASSVVLSDTQYFGPGTRLTVL.